These 14 T cell receptor beta chains were sequenced from one sample in a study of response to subunit inactivated influenza vaccine. TCRdb re-analysed the RT-PCR reads in MiXCR, keeping a single row per CDR3 protein. Of about 780,000 distinct CDR3 sequences listed, around a sixth are singletons. The sample consisted of PBMCs from blood, taken roughly 5 days after vaccination. Receptors were obtained from a man in his forties or fifties who received an inactivated influenza vaccine.

Only a few counts were recorded for this clonotype. This chain connects TRBV29-1 to TRBJ2-7; TRBD1 matches at 9 bases. Germline V gene data show CDR1 as SQVTM and CDR2 as ANQGSEA. The CDR3 sequence is 14 residues long. Unmatched junction bases numbered 13, after V lost 7 bases and J lost 6 bases. CDR3 loop: CSAVGTGRSGEQYF. DNA of the CDR3: TGCAGCGCTGTCGGGACAGGGAGGTCTGGCGAGCAGTACTTC.

This chain links TRBV12-3 or TRBV12-4 with TRBJ1-1; 10 bases agree with TRBD1. After removal of 7 bases from V and 4 bases from J, the junction contained 3 bases not matched to a gene. CDR3 length: 13 amino acids. CDR3 in DNA: TGTGCCAGCACAGGACAGGGGGGCACTGAAGCTTTCTTT. Amino acid sequence: CASTGQGGTEAFF.

The V and J genes are TRBV10-3 and TRBJ1-6, with D uncertain. The germline CDR1 and CDR2 sequences are ENHRY and SYGVKD. V was trimmed by 0 bases and J by 0 bases, leaving 0 bases between them. The CDR3 is made up of 14 amino acids. For the CDR3, the DNA is TGTGCCATCAGTGAGTCCTCCTATAATTCACCCCTCCACTTT. It specifies CAISESSYNSPLHF.

This clonotype was seen more than once but under ten times. The CDR3 DNA is TGTGCCACCAGTATACGGCGACAGGGAGGTGAGCAGTTCTTC. Protein product: CATSIRRQGGEQFF. The J gene is TRBJ2-1, the V gene TRBV15; maybe TRBD1 (7 bases). The CDR3 covers 14 residues. CDR1 is LNHNV, CDR2 YYDKDF, per germline (reference sequence). The V and J ends lost 6 bases and 9 bases respectively, with 18 bases between them.

This clonotype has more than one count but fewer than ten. This rearrangement joins TRBV19 to TRBJ2-1; TRBD2 matches at 8 bases. CDR3 length: 14 residues. Germline V gene data show CDR1 as LNHDA and CDR2 as SQIVND (reference sequence). The V and J ends lost 3 bases and 4 bases, in that order; junction bases with no gene match: 2. The DNA for the CDR3 is TGTGCCAGTAGTATTACTAGCGGTTACAATGAGCAGTTCTTC. Residues: CASSITSGYNEQFF.

The rearrangement joins TRBV7-2 to TRBJ2-5; 12 bases are shared with TRBD2. The CDR3 is made up of 16 amino acids. CDR1 SGHTA and CDR2 FQGNSA come from the germline V gene. Losses at the gene ends were 1 base for V and 5 bases for J; bases not matched to a gene: 5. Written as DNA, the CDR3 is TGTGCCAGCAGCTTAGACCTAGCGGGAGGGGTCGAGACCCAGTACTTC. This codes for CASSLDLAGGVETQYF.

Ten or more counts support this clonotype. This rearrangement joins TRBV5-1 to TRBJ1-4; D not certain. The CDR3 loop spans 15 amino acids. V lost 3 bases and J lost 1, with 10 bases in between. Germline V gene lookup returns CDR1 SGHRS and CDR2 YFSETQ. CDR3 residues: CASSYYAGTNEKLFF. For the CDR3, the DNA is TGCGCCAGCAGCTACTATGCCGGAACTAATGAAAAACTGTTTTTT. Based on the CDR3 plus reference TRBV5-1 and TRBJ1-4, the full variable domain is KAGVTQTPRYLIKTRGQQVTLSCSPISGHRSVSWYQQTPGQGLQFLFEYFSETQRNKGNFPGRFSGRQFSNSRSEMNVSTLELGDSALYLCASSYYAGTNEKLFFGSGTQLSVL.

Many counts were recorded for this clonotype. CDR3 sequence: CSPKASSYNEQFF. The CDR3 bases are TGCAGTCCAAAAGCTAGCTCCTACAATGAGCAGTTCTTC. The J gene is TRBJ2-1, the V gene TRBV20-1, with no clear D. The germline CDR1 and CDR2 sequences are DFQATT and SNEGSKA (reference sequence). Trimming removed 8 bases at V and 0 bases at J, with 11 bases between. The CDR3 totals 13 residues.

The V call is TRBV6-2 or TRBV6-3, the J call TRBJ2-7; 8 bases agree with TRBD2. The CDR3 runs 15 residues. The V and J ends lost 5 bases and 2 bases, in that order; junction bases with no gene match: 8. Germline CDR1 is MNHEY and CDR2 is SVGEGT. CDR3 nucleotides: TGTGCCAGCAGTCCCTCTGCGGGAGGAACCTACGAGCAGTACTTC. It is translated as CASSPSAGGTYEQYF.

V usage is TRBV20-1 and J usage is TRBJ2-5; D not certain. Germline V gene lookup returns CDR1 DFQATT and CDR2 SNEGSKA (reference sequence). V was pared by 0 bases and J by 5 bases, with 13 bases between. This CDR3 spans 14 amino acids. DNA of the CDR3: TGCAGTGCTAGAGATAAACCCGGAAGGGAGACCCAGTACTTC. Its protein is CSARDKPGRETQYF.

The table lists this clonotype with many counts. This rearrangement joins TRBV7-2 to TRBJ2-3, with 8 bases lining up with TRBD2. Germline assignment: CDR1 SGHTA and CDR2 FQGNSA. The CDR3 loop spans 15 amino acids. The V segment lost 1 base and the J segment 1 base; nucleotides outside the gene matches: 1. The chain's CDR3 is CASSLVAGRTDTQYF. CDR3 in DNA: TGTGCCAGCAGCTTAGTAGCGGGACGCACAGATACGCAGTATTTT.

This chain uses TRBV20-1 with TRBJ2-5, with a possible D match to TRBD1 (6 bases). The CDR3 sequence is 13 residues long. CDR1 is DFQATT, CDR2 SNEGSKA, per germline (reference sequence). Trimming stripped 4 bases from V and 4 bases from J, with 13 bases between. The CDR3 nucleotides are TGCAGTGCTACCCGGACAGCCCGAGAGACCCAGTACTTC. It codes for CSATRTARETQYF.

The chain recombines TRBV7-2 with TRBJ2-2; D possibly corresponds to TRBD2 (5 bases). This CDR3 comprises 14 residues. The germline V gene has CDR1 SGHTA and CDR2 FQGNSA. Deletions cut 2 bases from V and 6 bases from J, with 10 bases between. The chain's CDR3 is CASSLPLAAGELFF. The CDR3 DNA is TGTGCCAGCAGCTTACCCCTAGCAGCCGGGGAGCTGTTTTTT. The whole variable domain, filled in from reference TRBV7-2 and TRBJ2-2, reads GAGVSQSPSNKVTEKGKDVELRCDPISGHTALYWYRQSLGQGLEFLIYFQGNSAPDKSGLPSDRFSAERTGGSVSTLTIQRTQQEDSAVYLCASSLPLAAGELFFGEGSRLTVL.

This clonotype was counted a few times. The chain's CDR3 is CASSLIGSEQFF. The CDR3 DNA follows: TGTGCCAGCAGTTTAATTGGTAGTGAGCAGTTCTTC. This chain connects TRBV12-3 or TRBV12-4 to TRBJ2-1; D unresolved. This CDR3 has 12 amino acids. Trimming took off 2 bases at V and 9 bases at J, with 8 bases between the two ends.